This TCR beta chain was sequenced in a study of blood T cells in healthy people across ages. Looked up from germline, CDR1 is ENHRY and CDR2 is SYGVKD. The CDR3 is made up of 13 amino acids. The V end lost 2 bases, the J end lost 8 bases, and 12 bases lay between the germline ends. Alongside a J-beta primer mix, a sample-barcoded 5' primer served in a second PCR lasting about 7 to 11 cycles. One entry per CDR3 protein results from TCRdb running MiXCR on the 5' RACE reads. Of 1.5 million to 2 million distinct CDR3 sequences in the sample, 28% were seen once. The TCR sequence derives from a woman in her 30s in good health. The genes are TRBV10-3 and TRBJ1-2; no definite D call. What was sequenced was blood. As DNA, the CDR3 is TGTGCCATCAGTGAGACGGGGTTAGGGGGCTACACCTTC. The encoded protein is CAISETGLGGYTF.